This is a list of T cell receptor beta chains from one sample in a study of blood T cell repertoires in COVID-19. Generated by immunoSEQ multiplex PCR, the TCRdb table keeps only in-frame clones and is missing some. The sample contains roughly 260,000 clones, over 80% of which appear only once. Sequenced sample: PBMCs or T cells enriched from blood (not recorded which). These receptors were obtained from a human donor in a cohort exposed to, infected with or recovered from COVID-19 (not recorded which). The donor label of this sample is uncertain. Both conserved end residues are part of each CDR3. Fields, in order: V gene, J gene, D gene, CDR3 protein. The D gene is left open where the match is weak.

v_gene: TRBV30; j_gene: TRBJ1-5; d_gene: TRBD1; CDR3aa: CAWSEDRGDQPQHF
v_gene: TRBV13; j_gene: TRBJ2-7; d_gene: NA; CDR3aa: CASRGTTSYEQYF
v_gene: TRBV28; j_gene: TRBJ1-2; d_gene: TRBD1; CDR3aa: CASSLGQHYGYTF
v_gene: TRBV13; j_gene: TRBJ2-3; d_gene: NA; CDR3aa: CASSLDRLSTDTQYF
v_gene: TRBV10-3; j_gene: TRBJ2-2; d_gene: NA; CDR3aa: CAISERGTGELFF
v_gene: TRBV5-1; j_gene: TRBJ2-1; d_gene: TRBD2; CDR3aa: CASSLGLAGLYNEQFF
v_gene: TRBV9; j_gene: TRBJ1-2; d_gene: TRBD1; CDR3aa: CASTPPGQVNYGYTF
v_gene: TRBV7-6; j_gene: TRBJ2-5; d_gene: TRBD2; CDR3aa: CASSSTGLAVQETQYF
v_gene: TRBV6-6; j_gene: TRBJ1-6; d_gene: TRBD1; CDR3aa: CASSSRQGDSPLHF
v_gene: TRBV18; j_gene: TRBJ1-5; d_gene: NA; CDR3aa: CASSPPTGGSQPQHF
v_gene: TRBV20-1; j_gene: TRBJ1-2; d_gene: NA; CDR3aa: CSASTDGYGYTF
v_gene: TRBV5-1; j_gene: TRBJ2-7; d_gene: NA; CDR3aa: CASSLAMEPEQYF
v_gene: TRBV5-3; j_gene: TRBJ1-3; d_gene: NA; CDR3aa: CAEKPLCPRSFGNTIYF
v_gene: TRBV3-1/TRBV3-2; j_gene: TRBJ1-1; d_gene: NA; CDR3aa: CASSQQGNTEAFF
v_gene: TRBV4-2; j_gene: TRBJ1-5; d_gene: TRBD1; CDR3aa: CASSQVGTGRAQPQHF
v_gene: TRBV11-2; j_gene: TRBJ1-1; d_gene: NA; CDR3aa: CASSLDRNTEAFF
v_gene: TRBV6-2/TRBV6-3; j_gene: TRBJ2-7; d_gene: NA; CDR3aa: CASSYLDKQYEQYF
v_gene: TRBV5-6; j_gene: TRBJ2-2; d_gene: NA; CDR3aa: CASSLVPGAMVTGELFF
v_gene: TRBV19; j_gene: TRBJ1-5; d_gene: TRBD1; CDR3aa: CASRLEDRGNQPQHF
v_gene: TRBV4-1; j_gene: TRBJ1-3; d_gene: TRBD1; CDR3aa: CASSQEGTATGNTIYF
v_gene: TRBV5-5; j_gene: TRBJ1-5; d_gene: NA; CDR3aa: CASSLSGKGVGPQHF
v_gene: TRBV28; j_gene: TRBJ1-2; d_gene: NA; CDR3aa: CASSLRQDYGYTF
v_gene: TRBV5-1; j_gene: TRBJ1-1; d_gene: NA; CDR3aa: CASSLDRGLGEAFF
v_gene: TRBV18; j_gene: TRBJ2-1; d_gene: NA; CDR3aa: CASSPNNNEQFF
v_gene: TRBV5-8; j_gene: TRBJ1-2; d_gene: NA; CDR3aa: CASSWRTSDYGYTF
v_gene: TRBV19; j_gene: TRBJ1-2; d_gene: TRBD1; CDR3aa: CAISPGTGVDYGYTF
v_gene: TRBV6-5; j_gene: TRBJ1-1; d_gene: NA; CDR3aa: CASSYSWGRNTEAFF
v_gene: TRBV3-1/TRBV3-2; j_gene: TRBJ2-1; d_gene: NA; CDR3aa: CASSPGTGHWGSYNEQFF
v_gene: TRBV5-4; j_gene: TRBJ1-2; d_gene: TRBD1; CDR3aa: CASSSTGMEVYGYTF
v_gene: TRBV13; j_gene: TRBJ2-3; d_gene: NA; CDR3aa: CASSLMSQDTQYF
v_gene: TRBV5-5; j_gene: TRBJ1-1; d_gene: TRBD1; CDR3aa: CASSLRVRVGTALNTEAFF
v_gene: TRBV7-6; j_gene: TRBJ1-6; d_gene: NA; CDR3aa: CASSLATGQNSVNSPLHF
v_gene: TRBV2; j_gene: TRBJ2-2; d_gene: TRBD2; CDR3aa: CASKVAGSTGELFF
v_gene: TRBV28; j_gene: TRBJ1-5; d_gene: NA; CDR3aa: CASRGGGNQPQHF
v_gene: TRBV11-1; j_gene: TRBJ1-1; d_gene: NA; CDR3aa: CASSLAGLETFF
v_gene: TRBV12-3/TRBV12-4; j_gene: TRBJ1-1; d_gene: NA; CDR3aa: CASSFGGVTAFF
v_gene: TRBV30; j_gene: TRBJ1-4; d_gene: NA; CDR3aa: CAWQALATNEKLFF
v_gene: TRBV5-4; j_gene: TRBJ2-7; d_gene: TRBD2; CDR3aa: CASSLRGSTYEQYF
v_gene: TRBV4-1; j_gene: TRBJ2-7; d_gene: NA; CDR3aa: CASSQDRPRRGRSSYEQYF
v_gene: TRBV2; j_gene: TRBJ1-5; d_gene: NA; CDR3aa: CASSDGTLQPQHF
v_gene: TRBV30; j_gene: TRBJ1-2; d_gene: TRBD1; CDR3aa: CAWNKGAQYGYTF